This TCR beta chain came from a study of blood T cell repertoires in COVID-19. The method was immunoSEQ multiplex PCR; TCRdb's version includes in-frame clones alone and lacks a portion of them. The data show about 670,000 clones, approximately 90% seen once. This clone has just a few counts. The CDR3 has 18 amino acids. CDR1 PRHDT and CDR2 FYEKMQ come from the germline V gene (reference sequence). J lost 3 bases, V lost 0 bases, and 4 bases had no gene match. The V call is TRBV13, the J call TRBJ2-1, with 14 bases fitting TRBD2. Sequenced material: peripheral blood. The TCR was taken from a woman aged 18 to 35 with acute or convalescent COVID-19. CDR3 coding DNA: TGTGCCAGCAGCTTAGGGACTAGCGGGGGGGCCTTCTACAATGAGCAGTTCTTC. Protein sequence: CASSLGTSGGAFYNEQFF.